The clone carrying this TCR beta chain was seen a single time. Its antigen is not known. Profiled with immunoSEQ multiplex PCR; TCRdb holds only in-frame clones, not every one. The sample lists about half a million clones, 79% occurring once. J lost 1 base, V lost 4 bases, and 4 bases had no gene match. From germline, CDR1 is SGHRS and CDR2 YFSETQ. The CDR3 has 17 amino acids. This entry comes from a study of shared clonotypes between healthy human individuals. Study outcomes and limitations: Represented diversity (both genetic and exposure-history) was limited by the small number of donors. How much donors shared clonotypes was expected to be affected by sequencing depth.

This chain uses TRBV5-1 with TRBJ2-1; 14 nucleotides match TRBD2. The origin of this receptor is a woman between 35 and 50 years old in good health. Some clones in this sample may be carry-over from other donors' samples. The sample was PBMCs. CDR3 sequence (DNA): TGCGCCAGCAGCCCTGGGACTAGCGGGAGTTCCTACAATGAGCAGTTCTTC. Translated: CASSPGTSGSSYNEQFF.